A single sample is the source of the 20 T cell receptor beta chains below, sequenced in a study of post-analysis software for immune sequencing data. Overall study results and limits: Patients showed TRBV5-6, TRBV5-1 and TRBV20-1 among a few TRBV segments more frequent than in controls.

Every TCR beta cDNA library bore unique molecular identifiers. From the PCR reads, TCRdb called clonotypes with MiXCR, one entry per CDR3 protein. The sample holds roughly 620,000 distinct CDR3 sequences; about 44% are singletons and the top ten take around 1.7%. For these receptors, no antigen is known. The specimen was blood. Receptor source: a girl between 10 and 17 years old with multiple sclerosis.

The rearrangement joins TRBV12-3 or TRBV12-4 to TRBJ2-5; D possibly corresponds to TRBD2 (5 bases). This CDR3 is 12 amino acids long. Trimming removed 6 bases from V and 5 bases from J, with 10 bases in between. The CDR3 reads CASRRDWETQYF. Written as DNA, the CDR3 is TGTGCCAGCAGGAGGGATTGGGAGACCCAGTACTTC.

This clonotype showed up many times. This chain joins TRBV6-5 and TRBJ2-7; 8 nucleotides line up with TRBD1. Trimming removed 4 bases from V and 0 bases from J; junction bases left unmatched: 2. From germline, CDR1 is MNHEY and CDR2 SVGAGI. The CDR3 has 14 residues. CDR3 region: CASSSDRGSYEQYF. CDR3 nucleotides: TGTGCCAGCAGTTCCGACAGGGGCTCCTACGAGCAGTACTTC.

V and J are TRBV5-1 and TRBJ2-1, with 7 bases that match TRBD2. Germline CDR1 SGHRS, CDR2 YFSETQ. The CDR3 contains 16 residues. Trimming cost V 1 base and J 8 bases; bases outside gene matches: 12. In nucleotides, the CDR3 is TGCGCCAGCAGCTTGTGGCGCGGGAGAATAATGGATGAGCAGTTCTTC. It specifies CASSLWRGRIMDEQFF. Looking up the rest from reference TRBV5-1 and TRBJ2-1 gives the full variable domain: KAGVTQTPRYLIKTRGQQVTLSCSPISGHRSVSWYQQTPGQGLQFLFEYFSETQRNKGNFPGRFSGRQFSNSRSEMNVSTLELGDSALYLCASSLWRGRIMDEQFFGPGTRLTVL.

This clonotype has a handful of counts. V is TRBV29-1 and J is TRBJ2-6, with D maybe TRBD1 (5 bases). The germline V and J ends were trimmed by 5 bases and 0 bases, with 8 bases remaining between them. The CDR3 sequence is 14 residues long. The germline V gene encodes CDR1 SQVTM and CDR2 ANQGSEA. The CDR3 region is CSVLTDSGANVLTF. DNA for the CDR3: TGCAGCGTTCTGACAGACTCTGGGGCCAACGTCCTGACTTTC.

The V gene is TRBV4-1, the J gene TRBJ1-1; maybe TRBD1 (5 bases). CDR3 length equals 16 residues. Germline CDR1 reads MGHRA; CDR2 reads YSYEKL. Trimming pared 0 bases from V and 4 bases from J, leaving 15 bases between. The CDR3 protein is CASSQEWGQIGTEAFF. The CDR3 DNA follows: TGCGCCAGCAGCCAAGAATGGGGCCAGATCGGCACTGAAGCTTTCTTT.

As for this clonotype: A junction end diverges from the germline sequence, so it may reflect a read error. This rearrangement joins TRBV20-1 to TRBJ2-7; TRBD2 agrees at 8 bases. The length of the CDR3 is 13 residues. Germline loops: CDR1 DFQATT, CDR2 SNEGSKA (reference sequence). The CDR3 spells CSASSGGRYEQYF. CDR3 nucleotide sequence: TGTAGTGCCTCCAGCGGGGGTAGATACGAGCAGTACTTC.

The chain combines TRBV20-1 with TRBJ1-4, with D possibly TRBD1 on 5 matching bases. This CDR3 region has 14 residues. V shed 3 bases and J shed 5 bases, with 13 bases lying between them. Germline V gene lookup returns CDR1 DFQATT and CDR2 SNEGSKA (reference sequence). CDR3 amino acids: CSASQTAYNEKLFF. The DNA for the CDR3 is TGCAGTGCTAGCCAGACAGCCTACAATGAAAAACTGTTTTTT.

The rearrangement uses TRBV7-2 and TRBJ1-1; no clear D. V lost 1 base and J 6 bases, leaving 6 bases between the germline ends. The CDR3 covers 12 residues. Looked up from germline, CDR1 is SGHTA and CDR2 is FQGNSA. CDR3 loop: CASSLVASEAFF. In nucleotides, the CDR3 is TGTGCCAGCAGCTTAGTAGCTTCTGAAGCTTTCTTT.

The chain uses TRBV24-1 and TRBJ2-1, with TRBD2 identical over 10 bases. Germline V gives CDR1 KGHDR, CDR2 SFDVKD. The ends lost 5 bases at V and 7 bases at J; junction bases unmatched: 4. CDR3 length: 14 amino acids. CDR3 loop: CATSASGGRNEQFF. CDR3 DNA: TGTGCCACCAGTGCTAGCGGGGGCCGGAATGAGCAGTTCTTC.

The rearrangement links TRBV20-1 to TRBJ2-1, with a possible D match to TRBD2 (6 bases). There are 13 residues in the CDR3. The V and J ends lost 3 bases and 6 bases respectively, with 12 bases between them. The germline CDR1 and CDR2 sequences are DFQATT and SNEGSKA (reference sequence). The CDR3 DNA sequence: TGCAGTGCTAGTCATAGCGGAGGCAATGAGCAGTTCTTC. Translating it yields CSASHSGGNEQFF.

The gene calls are TRBV6-1 and TRBJ2-3; D may match TRBD1 or TRBD2 (5 bases each). The CDR3 consists of 15 residues. Germline CDR1 reads MNHNS; CDR2 reads SASEGT. V was cut by 3 bases and J by 0 bases, with 10 bases left in between. CDR3 protein: CASSEGPSSTDTQYF. The CDR3 DNA follows: TGTGCCAGCAGTGAGGGACCGTCTAGCACAGATACGCAGTATTTT.

This chain joins TRBV24-1 and TRBJ2-1, with 9 bases identical to TRBD2. CDR1 KGHDR and CDR2 SFDVKD come from the germline V gene. This CDR3 contains 16 residues. The junction had 7 bases not matched to a gene; V was cut back by 2 bases and J by 6 bases. As DNA, the CDR3 is TGTGCCACCAGTGATTCGCGGGGGGGCGTAGGCAATGAGCAGTTCTTC. This sequence encodes CATSDSRGGVGNEQFF.

The chain employs TRBV12-3 or TRBV12-4 and TRBJ2-1; TRBD2 agrees at 8 bases. The CDR3 spans 17 residues. J was trimmed by 8 bases and V by 2 bases; bases with no gene match: 14. The CDR3 sequence: CASSLPSRSGVLYEQFF. DNA for the CDR3: TGTGCCAGCAGTTTACCTTCTCGTAGCGGGGTTCTCTATGAGCAGTTCTTC.

J is TRBJ1-6 and V is TRBV12-3 or TRBV12-4, with TRBD1 as a possible D gene (6 bases). The CDR3 sequence is 15 residues long. Trimming stripped 1 base from V and 5 bases from J, with 9 bases between. CDR3 residues: CASSLGRQDNSPLHF. The CDR3 coding sequence is TGTGCCAGCAGTTTAGGTAGACAGGATAATTCACCCCTCCACTTT.

This clonotype came up a few times. V is TRBV20-1 and J is TRBJ1-1; a weak D match, TRBD1 (5 bases). The CDR3 sequence is 12 residues long. Trimming left V 1 base short and J 3 bases short, with 6 bases between. Germline CDR1 and CDR2: DFQATT and SNEGSKA (reference sequence). The CDR3 DNA follows: TGCAGTGCTAGAGCCAGGGACACTGAAGCTTTCTTT. The encoded protein is CSARARDTEAFF.

The V call is TRBV5-1, the J call TRBJ1-1, with D perhaps TRBD1 (5 bases). CDR1 is SGHRS and CDR2 is YFSETQ in the germline V gene. Trimming left V 2 bases short and J 5 bases short, with 13 bases between. The CDR3 is 14 residues long. In nucleotides, the CDR3 is TGCGCCAGCAGCTTCGGGACCGAATATACTGAAGCTTTCTTT. Translated: CASSFGTEYTEAFF.

The V and J genes are TRBV20-1 and TRBJ2-3, with 9 bases lining up with TRBD2. CDR3 size: 14 residues. V lost 5 bases and J lost 5; bases outside the gene matches: 8. Germline-derived CDR1 and CDR2 are DFQATT and SNEGSKA (reference sequence). The chain's CDR3 is CSAALAGGEDTQYF. CDR3 bases: TGCAGTGCTGCCCTTGCGGGGGGGGAAGATACGCAGTATTTT.

This clonotype was detected a few times. The chain recombines TRBV12-3 or TRBV12-4 with TRBJ2-3, with D maybe TRBD1 (5 bases). V dropped 7 bases and J dropped 0 bases, with 17 bases sitting between them. The CDR3 is 16 amino acids. The CDR3 coding sequence is TGTGCCAGCACTCCTTTAGGGGCCGCTAGCACAGATACGCAGTATTTT. Translating it yields CASTPLGAASTDTQYF.

V and J are TRBV7-8 and TRBJ2-5; D possibly corresponds to TRBD2 (6 bases). The V gene's germline CDR1 is SGHVS and CDR2 FQNEAQ. V shed 5 bases and J shed 9 bases, with 10 bases lying between them. The CDR3 is made up of 11 amino acids. This CDR3 is CASSPRDSQYF. CDR3 DNA: TGTGCCAGCAGCCCCAGGGACTCCCAGTACTTC.

This clonotype was picked up a small number of times. V is TRBV12-3 or TRBV12-4 and J is TRBJ1-2; 9 bases are shared with TRBD1. The V and J ends lost 5 bases and 8 bases, in that order; junction bases with no gene match: 6. The CDR3 sequence is 13 residues long. The CDR3 is CASSPGQGIGYTF. CDR3 DNA: TGTGCCAGCAGTCCGGGACAGGGTATAGGCTACACCTTC.